This is a list of T cell receptor beta chains from one sample in a study of shared clonotypes between healthy human individuals. Only in-frame clones appear in the TCRdb table, and some are missing; sequencing was by immunoSEQ multiplex PCR. The table includes approximately 2,000,000 clones, 93% detected once. The sequenced sample consisted of naive CD8+ T cells from PBMCs. The origin of the receptors is a man between 18 and 29 years old in good health. Some clones in this sample may be carry-over from other donors' samples. The CDR3 runs from the conserved cysteine through the conserved F or W. D genes are given only for firm matches. Clone size, where shown, is once, few, many, or a class for clones that have expanded.

J	D	V	size	CDR3	DNA
TRBJ1-1	-	TRBV15	-	CATSRGSRPEAFF	TGTGCCACCAGCAGGGGCTCGAGGCCTGAAGCTTTCTTT
TRBJ2-7	TRBD2	TRBV6-5	-	CASSYSAGGSSYEQYF	TGTGCCAGCAGTTACTCGGCGGGAGGGAGCTCCTACGAGCAGTACTTC
TRBJ1-2	-	TRBV9	-	CASSPWERTLNNYGYTF	TGTGCCAGCAGCCCCTGGGAGAGGACACTAAATAACTATGGCTACACCTTC
TRBJ2-7	-	TRBV14	-	CASSQGRTAAYEQYF	TGTGCCAGCAGCCAAGGAAGGACGGCTGCCTACGAGCAGTACTTC
TRBJ2-7	TRBD2	TRBV7-9	once	CASSLSGGGEQYF	TGTGCCAGCAGCTTATCGGGGGGAGGTGAGCAGTACTTC
TRBJ2-7	TRBD2	TRBV28	-	CASSPSREGYEQYF	TGTGCCAGCAGTCCGAGTCGGGAGGGCTACGAGCAGTACTTC
TRBJ2-7	-	TRBV27	-	CASSLSGGEAVYEQYF	TGTGCCAGCAGTTTATCCGGGGGAGAAGCGGTGTACGAGCAGTACTTC
TRBJ2-7	TRBD2	TRBV6-6	-	CASKGTRGYEQYF	TGTGCCAGCAAGGGGACTAGGGGCTACGAGCAGTACTTC
TRBJ2-7	-	TRBV28	once	CASSLWDSSYEQYF	TGTGCCAGCAGTTTATGGGATAGCTCCTACGAGCAGTACTTC
TRBJ2-1	TRBD1	TRBV25-1	-	CASSDSSTGWSYNEQFF	TGTGCCAGCAGTGACTCCTCGACAGGGTGGTCCTACAATGAGCAGTTCTTC
TRBJ2-2	TRBD2	TRBV11-2	-	CASSLVAGVRWTGELFF	TGTGCCAGCAGCTTAGTGGCGGGAGTTAGGTGGACCGGGGAGCTGTTTTTT
TRBJ2-1	-	TRBV7-9	-	CASSSRLGSNEQFF	TGTGCCAGCAGCTCGCGGTTGGGGAGCAATGAGCAGTTCTTC
TRBJ2-1	TRBD2	TRBV12-5	-	CASGPGLAGGYSYNEQFF	TGTGCTAGTGGACCTGGACTAGCGGGAGGGTACTCCTACAATGAGCAGTTCTTC
TRBJ1-2	-	TRBV27	-	CASTNTGSGLGYTF	TGTGCCAGCACCAATACGGGCTCTGGTCTTGGCTACACCTTC
TRBJ2-7	-	TRBV25-1	-	CASSVQGGNEQYF	TGTGCCAGCAGTGTGCAGGGCGGGAACGAGCAGTACTTC
TRBJ1-5	-	TRBV9	-	CASSVGMGAGQPQHF	TGTGCCAGCAGCGTAGGGATGGGGGCGGGGCAGCCCCAGCATTTT
TRBJ2-3	TRBD2	TRBV19	-	CASSKLAGDLEYF	TGTGCCAGTAGTAAACTAGCGGGAGACTTGGAGTATTTT
TRBJ1-1	TRBD1	TRBV5-1	few	CASSPNPGQEKNTEAFF	TGCGCCAGCAGTCCCAATCCGGGACAGGAGAAGAACACTGAAGCTTTCTTT
TRBJ2-3	-	TRBV7-9	-	CASSPRTISPSSDTQYF	TGTGCCAGCAGCCCGCGGACCATCTCGCCTTCGTCAGATACGCAGTATTTT
TRBJ1-1	-	TRBV19	-	CASSEDFNTEAFF	TGTGCCAGTAGTGAGGATTTCAACACTGAAGCTTTCTTT
TRBJ2-1	-	TRBV9	once	CASSASGTPDNEQFF	TGTGCCAGCAGCGCGAGCGGAACCCCCGACAATGAGCAGTTCTTC
TRBJ2-7	TRBD1	TRBV2	-	CASSPGQGASYEQYF	TGTGCCAGCAGTCCGGGACAGGGGGCCTCCTACGAGCAGTACTTC
TRBJ2-7	TRBD1	TRBV10-3	-	CAIAHTDREVYEQYF	TGTGCCATCGCCCATACCGACAGGGAAGTTTACGAGCAGTACTTC
TRBJ2-1	TRBD2	TRBV4-1	once	CASSQVGGVAINNEQFF	TGCGCCAGCAGCCAGGTTGGGGGGGTAGCAATAAACAATGAGCAGTTCTTC
TRBJ2-3	TRBD1	TRBV5-1	-	CASCLGQGGEGDTQYF	TGCGCCAGCTGCCTCGGACAGGGAGGTGAGGGAGATACGCAGTATTTT
TRBJ2-1	-	TRBV7-8	once	CASSLEAALSSYNEQFF	TGTGCCAGCAGCTTAGAAGCAGCATTAAGCTCCTACAATGAGCAGTTCTTC
TRBJ2-1	TRBD1	TRBV7-8	-	CASSLAWAGGGYNEQFF	TGTGCCAGCAGCTTAGCCTGGGCAGGGGGCGGCTACAATGAGCAGTTCTTC
TRBJ2-7	-	TRBV28	once	CASSFSGGIVPYEQYF	TGTGCCAGCAGTTTTTCTGGGGGCATAGTACCCTACGAGCAGTACTTC
TRBJ2-5	-	TRBV7-9	-	CASSKATSQETQYF	TGTGCCAGCAGCAAGGCCACCTCCCAAGAGACCCAGTACTTC
TRBJ1-2	TRBD1	TRBV29-1	-	CSVPDREGYGYTF	TGCAGCGTTCCCGACAGGGAGGGCTATGGCTACACCTTC
TRBJ2-1	-	TRBV11-2	-	CASSLATSSYNEQFF	TGTGCCAGCAGCCTAGCGACAAGCTCCTACAATGAGCAGTTCTTC
TRBJ1-1	-	TRBV28	-	CASSFTRVSEAFF	TGTGCCAGCAGTTTTACCAGGGTATCTGAAGCTTTCTTT
TRBJ2-2	-	TRBV19	-	CASSIVSGELFF	TGTGCCAGTAGTATAGTCTCCGGGGAGCTGTTTTTT
TRBJ1-4	TRBD1	TRBV25-1	-	CASSEILGRGRTNEKLFF	TGTGCCAGCAGTGAAATTTTGGGAAGGGGGCGGACTAATGAAAAACTGTTTTTT
TRBJ2-4	-	TRBV11-2	-	CASSLTPPAKNIQYF	TGTGCCAGCAGCTTGACTCCGCCAGCCAAAAACATTCAGTACTTC
TRBJ1-5	-	TRBV28	-	CASSLAGALNQPQHF	TGTGCCAGCAGTTTGGCGGGGGCCCTCAATCAGCCCCAGCATTTT
TRBJ2-7	TRBD2	TRBV4-2	-	CASRSGLAGGPDEQYF	TGTGCCAGCAGGTCGGGACTAGCGGGAGGGCCAGACGAGCAGTACTTC
TRBJ2-7	-	TRBV28	-	CASSLGQGDEQYF	TGTGCCAGCAGTTTAGGGCAGGGCGACGAGCAGTACTTC
TRBJ1-4	TRBD1	TRBV19	-	CASSINGRDRAATNEKLFF	TGTGCCAGTAGTATAAACGGACGGGACAGGGCCGCAACTAATGAAAAACTGTTTTTT
TRBJ1-5	-	TRBV6-5	-	CASSYGAGTWPQHF	TGTGCCAGCAGTTACGGGGCGGGGACTTGGCCCCAGCATTTT
TRBJ2-2	-	TRBV19	-	CASSRRNTGELFF	TGTGCCAGTAGTAGAAGGAACACCGGGGAGCTGTTTTTT
TRBJ2-5	-	TRBV15	-	CATSKEGTTQETQYF	TGTGCCACCAGCAAAGAAGGGACAACCCAAGAGACCCAGTACTTC
TRBJ1-1	-	TRBV21-1	-	CASSHMDHDGLNTEAFF	TGTGCCAGCAGCCACATGGACCATGACGGTCTGAACACTGAAGCTTTCTTT
TRBJ1-5	TRBD1	TRBV6-1	-	CASSDWDRRHSNQPQHF	TGTGCCAGCAGTGACTGGGACAGGAGACATAGCAATCAGCCCCAGCATTTT
TRBJ2-5	-	TRBV7-9	-	CASSLEYQETQYF	TGTGCCAGCAGCCTAGAGTACCAAGAGACCCAGTACTTC
TRBJ2-3	TRBD2	TRBV2	-	CASLTKNFGGRDTDTQYF	TGTGCCAGCCTCACAAAAAACTTCGGCGGGAGGGACACAGATACGCAGTATTTT
TRBJ2-5	TRBD2	TRBV4-1	-	CASRHEPGLAEETQYF	TGCGCCAGCAGACACGAACCGGGACTAGCGGAAGAGACCCAGTACTTC
TRBJ2-3	-	TRBV21-1	-	CASSKMIMTSGSVTDTQYF	TGTGCCAGCAGCAAAATGATAATGACTAGCGGGAGCGTAACAGATACGCAGTATTTT
TRBJ2-5	TRBD1	TRBV19	-	CATKDRAYQETQYF	TGTGCCACTAAGGACAGGGCCTACCAAGAGACCCAGTACTTC
TRBJ2-1	-	TRBV7-3	-	CASSSMGRVGYEQFF	TGTGCCAGCAGTAGTATGGGAAGGGTGGGGTATGAGCAGTTCTTC
TRBJ1-4	-	TRBV7-9	-	CASSFRSGGVLFF	TGTGCCAGCAGCTTCAGATCTGGCGGGGTACTGTTTTTT
TRBJ2-1	TRBD2	TRBV4-3	-	CASSPRGSGRLNNEQFF	TGCGCCAGCAGCCCCAGAGGTAGCGGGAGGTTAAACAATGAGCAGTTCTTC
TRBJ2-1	TRBD2	TRBV7-8	once	CASSTRTSGTYNEQFF	TGTGCCAGCAGCACCCGGACTAGCGGGACCTACAATGAGCAGTTCTTC
TRBJ1-1	-	TRBV7-7	-	CASSLVSFEESKWDTEAFF	TGTGCCAGCAGCTTAGTGAGTTTCGAGGAGTCGAAGTGGGACACTGAAGCTTTCTTT
TRBJ2-7	TRBD1	TRBV5-1	-	CASSSTGGSEQYF	TGCGCCAGCAGCTCGACAGGGGGGAGCGAGCAGTACTTC
TRBJ2-7	-	TRBV7-3	-	CASSLAAHYEQYF	TGTGCCAGCAGCTTAGCGGCCCACTACGAGCAGTACTTC
TRBJ2-7	TRBD2	TRBV7-9	-	CASSLPSGSLLDYEQYF	TGTGCCAGCAGCTTGCCCAGCGGGAGTCTTCTTGACTACGAGCAGTACTTC
TRBJ2-7	-	TRBV2	-	CASSASPQFYEQYF	TGTGCCAGCAGTGCCTCTCCTCAGTTCTACGAGCAGTACTTC
TRBJ1-2	-	TRBV28	-	CASSLVDRNYGYTF	TGTGCCAGCAGTTTAGTGGACAGAAACTATGGCTACACCTTC
TRBJ1-4	TRBD1	TRBV27	-	CASSSTGLGEKLFF	TGTGCCAGCAGTTCGACAGGGCTGGGGGAAAAACTGTTTTTT